The present T cell receptor (beta chain) was sequenced within a study of blood T cell repertoires in COVID-19. The wider study: COVID-19 samples, acute and convalescent, were from the United States, Italy and Spain. PBMCs, B-cell-depleted T cells, or T cells provided the cDNA or gDNA that made up the material.

This table comes from immunoSEQ multiplex PCR, and its TCRdb copy is limited to in-frame clones, with some not included. The data contain more than 120,000 clones, roughly 87% of them singletons. The CDR3 is 17 amino acids. Germline V CDR1 and CDR2: SGHDN, FVKESK. V dropped 0 bases and J dropped 4 bases, with 13 bases sitting between them. This clone came up a few times. Sequenced sample: peripheral blood. The chain couples TRBV14 to TRBJ2-6; tentatively, D is TRBD1 (5 bases). This sequence originates from a woman aged 45-65 years with acute or convalescent COVID-19. The CDR3 loop reads CASSQDLQGSGANVLTF. CDR3 nucleotide sequence: TGTGCCAGCAGCCAAGATCTTCAGGGTTCAGGGGCCAACGTCCTGACTTTC.